This T cell receptor beta chain was documented in a study of blood T cell repertoires in COVID-19. Some clones are missing from TCRdb's copy, which holds only in-frame ones; the method was immunoSEQ multiplex PCR. The table includes 100,000 or so clones, approximately 86% detected once. Participants had their cohort set by participant-reported clinical history. Two consecutive negative NP/OP PCR tests, clearance, or resolved symptoms defined Cohort 3 recovery. V gave up 5 bases and J gave up 5 bases; unmatched junction bases: 7. CDR3 length equals 14 residues. The germline CDR1 and CDR2 sequences are MDHEN and SYDVKM.

Input material: PBMCs or T cells enriched from blood (not recorded which). This sequence was found in a woman aged 50 to 60 who had recovered from COVID-19. This chain uses TRBV28 with TRBJ2-7; TRBD1 agrees at 9 bases. CDR3 DNA: TGTGCCAGCAGTGGGACCGGGACAGGGAACGAGCAGTACTTC. It is translated as CASSGTGTGNEQYF.